What follows are 32 T cell receptor beta chains derived from one specimen sequenced in a study of T cell responses to AZD1222 COVID-19 vaccine (dated by TCRdb to the early 2020s). This specimen's time point label, interpreted: baseline before first vaccination. Libraries were made using the immunoSEQ multiplex PCR assay. TCRdb limited this immuneACCESS table to in-frame rearrangements with V and J called. A share of clones is missing; checked studies link under half to unresolved V genes, and the rest is unexplained. The sample table holds 200,000 or so clones, of which 85% to 90% were seen once. The ten largest account for approximately 7.7% of the sample. Sequencing was performed on peripheral blood, taken on day 0 of AZD1222 vaccination. These receptors all come from an adult in good health.

The gene calls are TRBV28 and TRBJ2-1; TRBD2 matches 12 bases. CDR1 is MDHEN and CDR2 is SYDVKM in the germline V gene. V lost 5 bases to trimming and J lost 4 bases; unmatched junction nucleotides: 6. The CDR3 covers 16 residues. The CDR3: CASSTSSGGDYNEQFF. CDR3 DNA: TGTGCCAGCAGTACCTCTAGCGGGGGGGATTACAATGAGCAGTTCTTC.

The rearrangement joins TRBV18 to TRBJ2-5; no definite D call. CDR3 length equals 14 residues. V was pared by 6 bases and J by 3 bases, with 14 bases between. The germline V gene encodes CDR1 KGHSH and CDR2 LQKENI. The CDR3 is CASSRPSSEETQYF. The CDR3 nucleotides read TGTGCCAGCTCCCGACCTTCGTCAGAAGAGACCCAGTACTTC.

The CDR3 sequence is CAIKLSGKGAYEQYF. In DNA form, the CDR3 reads TGTGCCATCAAGCTTAGTGGTAAGGGGGCCTACGAGCAGTACTTC. V usage is TRBV13 and J usage is TRBJ2-7, with D tentatively TRBD1 (6 bases). V lost 10 bases and J lost 2, with 21 bases in between. The CDR3 consists of 15 residues. Germline V gene sequence: CDR1 PRHDT, CDR2 FYEKMQ (reference sequence).

This clone has just a few counts. The chain uses TRBV27 and TRBJ2-5, with D perhaps TRBD1 (5 bases). Trimming took 3 bases from V and 5 from J, leaving 10 bases between them. Germline CDR1 MNHEY, CDR2 SMNVEV (reference sequence). CDR3 length: 13 amino acids. The CDR3 spells CASSFRVGETQYF. The CDR3, as DNA: TGTGCCAGCAGTTTCAGGGTAGGGGAGACCCAGTACTTC.

The rearrangement links TRBV28 to TRBJ2-7; weak D call: TRBD1 (7 bases). The V end was cut by 6 bases, the J end by 3 bases, with 15 bases between. Per the germline V gene, CDR1 is MDHEN and CDR2 is SYDVKM. The CDR3 is 14 residues long. The CDR3 sequence: CASSPGDSYYEQYF. The CDR3 nucleotides are TGTGCCAGCAGCCCGGGGGACAGTTACTACGAGCAGTACTTC.

V is TRBV7-6 and J is TRBJ2-5, with 10 bases identical to TRBD2. V gave up 4 bases and J gave up 2 bases; unmatched junction bases: 7. The CDR3 is 16 residues long. Per germline, CDR1 SGHVS and CDR2 FNYEAQ. CDR3 sequence: CASSSQPTSGQETQYF. CDR3 nucleotide sequence: TGTGCCAGCAGCTCCCAACCGACTAGCGGGCAAGAGACCCAGTACTTC.

This chain links TRBV10-1 with TRBJ1-2; TRBD1 might be the D (6 bases). Trimming stripped 4 bases from V and 7 bases from J, with 16 bases between. The CDR3 loop spans 14 amino acids. Germline V gene data show CDR1 as WNHNN and CDR2 as SYGVQD (reference sequence). In DNA form, the CDR3 reads TGCGCCAGCAGTGGAGACCGCGAGGGGGGTGGCTACACCTTC. Protein product: CASSGDREGGGYTF.

A single count supports this clone. V usage is TRBV7-3 and J usage is TRBJ2-5; 7 bases are a match to TRBD2. This CDR3 spans 15 amino acids. Germline CDR1 and CDR2: SGHTA and FQGTGA. Germline trimming cut 5 bases from V and 5 bases from J; bases unmatched to any gene: 11. CDR3 sequence (DNA): TGTGCCAGCAGCCGGAGCGGGAATTTGTGGGAGACCCAGTACTTC. Protein sequence: CASSRSGNLWETQYF. Variable domain in full (rest from reference TRBV7-3 and TRBJ2-5): GAGVSQTPSNKVTEKGKYVELRCDPISGHTALYWYRQSLGQGPEFLIYFQGTGAADDSGLPNDRFFAVRPEGSVSTLKIQRTERGDSAVYLCASSRSGNLWETQYFGPGTRLLVL.

The rearrangement links TRBV5-1 to TRBJ1-4; tentatively, D is TRBD1 (6 bases). This CDR3 region has 14 residues. CDR1 and CDR2 from the germline V gene are SGHRS and YFSETQ. Between the trimmed V and J ends, which lost 0 bases and 7 bases, there was a span of 10 bases. The CDR3 is CASSLGGTPEKLFF. DNA for the CDR3: TGCGCCAGCAGCTTGGGGGGGACACCTGAAAAACTGTTTTTT.

V usage is TRBV7-8 and J usage is TRBJ2-1; 10 nucleotides agree with TRBD2. The ends lost 7 bases at V and 6 bases at J; junction bases unmatched: 9. The CDR3 is 15 residues long. Germline CDR1 and CDR2: SGHVS and FQNEAQ. The CDR3 loop reads CASNLLAGVSNEQFF. As DNA, the CDR3 is TGTGCCAGCAACCTCCTAGCGGGGGTGAGCAATGAGCAGTTCTTC. Complete variable domain (other parts from reference TRBV7-8 and TRBJ2-1): GAGVSQSPRYKVAKRGQDVALRCDPISGHVSLFWYQQALGQGPEFLTYFQNEAQLDKSGLPSDRFFAERPEGSVSTLKIQRTQQEDSAVYLCASNLLAGVSNEQFFGPGTRLTVL.

This clone has a single count. The chain carries TRBV19 and TRBJ2-6; 9 bases align to TRBD1. CDR3 length: 19 residues. With V trimmed by 7 bases and J by 0 bases, 13 bases remained unmatched. Per germline, CDR1 LNHDA and CDR2 SQIVND (reference sequence). The CDR3: CASIGTGKGVNSGANVLTF. The CDR3, as DNA: TGTGCCAGTATCGGGACAGGGAAAGGGGTAAACTCTGGGGCCAACGTCCTGACTTTC.

The rearrangement joins TRBV9 to TRBJ1-2, with TRBD1 matching over 9 bases. J gave up 4 bases and V 5 bases, and 6 bases lay outside the gene matches. This CDR3 comprises 14 residues. The germline V gene has CDR1 SGDLS and CDR2 YYNGEE. Here the CDR3 DNA reads TGTGCCAGCAGAACGACAGGGGGAACCTATGGCTACACCTTC. Its protein product is CASRTTGGTYGYTF.

This clone was seen just once. The chain employs TRBV27 and TRBJ1-3; a weak D match, TRBD1 (5 bases). With 2 bases removed from V and 0 bases from J, the gap between germline ends came to 20 bases. From germline, CDR1 is MNHEY and CDR2 SMNVEV (reference sequence). The CDR3 spans 19 residues. For the CDR3, the DNA is TGTGCCAGCAGTTTAAATAGTCCGTCCTCAGGGAGCTCTGGAAACACCATATATTTT. It is translated as CASSLNSPSSGSSGNTIYF.

V gene TRBV5-1 combines with J gene TRBJ1-5; 7 positions agree with TRBD1. Trimming at V came to 0 bases and at J to 3 bases, leaving 3 bases not matched to a gene. CDR1 and CDR2 (germline): SGHRS, YFSETQ. CDR3 length: 15 residues. The chain's CDR3 is CASSLEGASNQPQHF. CDR3 nucleotide sequence: TGCGCCAGCAGCTTGGAGGGGGCGTCCAATCAGCCCCAGCATTTT.

The chain is built from TRBV5-6 and TRBJ1-6; 9 nucleotides align to TRBD1. This CDR3 has 14 residues. The V gene's germline CDR1 is SGHDT and CDR2 YYEEEE. Losses at the gene ends were 4 bases for V and 9 bases for J; bases not matched to a gene: 5. CDR3 sequence: CASSPGQGSSPLHF. CDR3 nucleotide sequence: TGTGCCAGCAGCCCCGGACAGGGGAGTTCACCCCTCCACTTT.

As regards this clone: This sample includes further DNA sequences coding for the same CDR3. V and J are TRBV5-4 and TRBJ1-6, with a tentative D call TRBD1 (6 bases). The V gene's germline CDR1 is SGHNT and CDR2 YYREEE (reference sequence). The V end lost 0 bases, the J end lost 7 bases, and 8 bases lay between the germline ends. The CDR3 contains 14 residues. CDR3 residues: CASSLAGANSPLHF. In DNA, the CDR3 is TGTGCCAGCAGCTTGGCAGGGGCGAATTCACCCCTCCACTTT.

The rearrangement links TRBV12-3 or TRBV12-4 to TRBJ1-2; TRBD1 is a possible D gene (6 bases). V lost 6 bases, J lost 4 bases, and 9 bases lay in between. The CDR3 runs 12 residues. The CDR3 here is CASREDSYGYTF. The CDR3 nucleotides read TGTGCCAGCAGGGAGGACAGCTATGGCTACACCTTC.

The chain links TRBV27 to TRBJ2-7; D may correspond to TRBD1 or TRBD2 (5 bases each). Germline V gene lookup returns CDR1 MNHEY and CDR2 SMNVEV (reference sequence). The CDR3 has 15 amino acids. Trimming pared 0 bases from V and 2 bases from J, leaving 11 bases between. This CDR3 is CASSLSRGPAYEQYF. In DNA, the CDR3 is TGTGCCAGCAGTTTATCGAGGGGACCGGCCTACGAGCAGTACTTC.

This sequence joins TRBV4-1 and TRBJ2-1; a weak D match, TRBD2 (5 bases). The CDR3 length is 14 residues. V lost 0 bases, J lost 3 bases, and 6 bases lay in between. Germline assignment: CDR1 MGHRA and CDR2 YSYEKL. The CDR3 here is CASSQDGVYNEQFF. Here the CDR3 DNA reads TGCGCCAGCAGCCAAGACGGGGTCTACAATGAGCAGTTCTTC.

V usage is TRBV19 and J usage is TRBJ2-1; unclear D gene. This CDR3 region has 13 residues. V gave up 3 bases and J gave up 5 bases, with 8 bases separating them. The germline CDR1 and CDR2 sequences are LNHDA and SQIVND (reference sequence). CDR3: CASSINSHNEQFF. CDR3 bases: TGTGCCAGTAGTATTAATTCCCACAATGAGCAGTTCTTC.

The V and J genes are TRBV18 and TRBJ2-7; TRBD1 is a possible D gene (6 bases). This CDR3 region has 12 residues. The germline V gene encodes CDR1 KGHSH and CDR2 LQKENI. Trimming took off 4 bases at V and 5 bases at J, with 9 bases between the two ends. The CDR3 DNA sequence: TGTGCCAGCTCACTCCGGACAGACGAGCAGTACTTC. Translated: CASSLRTDEQYF.

The chain uses TRBV5-1 and TRBJ1-6; D unclear. Germline CDR1 and CDR2: SGHRS and YFSETQ. The CDR3 is made up of 16 amino acids. V dropped 0 bases and J dropped 7 bases, with 14 bases sitting between them. Here the CDR3 reads CASSLGGAIMNSPLHF. CDR3 nucleotides: TGCGCCAGCAGCTTGGGGGGAGCAATAATGAATTCACCCCTCCACTTT. The full variable domain, in which reference TRBV5-1 and TRBJ1-6 provide the parts outside the CDR3, is KAGVTQTPRYLIKTRGQQVTLSCSPISGHRSVSWYQQTPGQGLQFLFEYFSETQRNKGNFPGRFSGRQFSNSRSEMNVSTLELGDSALYLCASSLGGAIMNSPLHFGNGTRLTVT.

This clone was detected once. This rearrangement joins TRBV10-2 to TRBJ2-1; TRBD2 aligns across 8 bases. With V trimmed by 7 bases and J by 2 bases, 4 bases remained unmatched. This CDR3 comprises 14 residues. Germline V gene lookup returns CDR1 WSHSY and CDR2 SAAADI. CDR3 coding DNA: TGCGCCAGCATGGGACTAGGCCCCTACAATGAGCAGTTCTTC. This sequence encodes CASMGLGPYNEQFF.

This chain uses TRBV7-3 with TRBJ2-1, with 7 positions matching TRBD1. With 5 bases clipped from V and 6 bases from J, the junction kept 10 bases outside the gene matches. The CDR3 is 15 residues long. Per the germline V gene, CDR1 is SGHTA and CDR2 is FQGTGA. In DNA, the CDR3 is TGTGCCAGCAGCCGCACAGGGGCCAGTACCAATGAGCAGTTCTTC. It is translated as CASSRTGASTNEQFF.

The J gene is TRBJ2-3, the V gene TRBV6-5; D remains unclear. Germline CDR1 MNHEY, CDR2 SVGAGI. CDR3 length equals 16 residues. V was clipped by 0 bases and J by 1 base, with 11 bases between them. The CDR3 DNA reads TGTGCCAGCAGTTACTCGCTATTTTCGGGCACAGATACGCAGTATTTT. This translates into CASSYSLFSGTDTQYF.

This chain uses TRBV7-8 with TRBJ1-2; maybe TRBD1 (6 bases). Trimming shortened V by 5 bases and J by 8 bases, and 21 bases separated the two germline ends. The CDR3 has 15 residues. Germline V gives CDR1 SGHVS, CDR2 FQNEAQ. CDR3 in amino acids: CASSMQALVGGGYTF. CDR3 sequence (DNA): TGTGCCAGCAGCATGCAAGCCTTAGTGGGGGGCGGCTACACCTTC.

A single count supports this clone. The CDR3 loop is CAWSVTVAQGYTF. In nucleotides, the CDR3 is TGTGCCTGGAGTGTGACAGTTGCACAGGGCTACACCTTC. The chain joins TRBV30 to TRBJ1-2; possible D gene TRBD1, 5 bases. CDR1 and CDR2 from the germline V gene are GTSNPN and SVGIG (reference sequence). The CDR3 spans 13 residues. The germline V and J ends were trimmed by 0 bases and 8 bases, with 13 bases remaining between them.

The chain recombines TRBV5-1 with TRBJ1-2; no clear D gene. CDR1 is SGHRS and CDR2 is YFSETQ in the germline V gene. V lost 5 bases and J lost 2, with 7 bases in between. The CDR3 extends over 12 amino acids. In DNA form, the CDR3 reads TGCGCCAGCAGTTCCGGGAACTATGGCTACACCTTC. As protein: CASSSGNYGYTF.

V gene TRBV11-2 combines with J gene TRBJ2-3; TRBD2 is a possible D gene (5 bases). CDR1 SGHAT and CDR2 FQNNGV come from the germline V gene. V was clipped by 6 bases and J by 3 bases, with 19 bases between them. The CDR3 length is 16 residues. As DNA, the CDR3 is TGTGCCAGCAGTAATGGGCTAGGCCCGGGAACAGATACGCAGTATTTT. It translates to CASSNGLGPGTDTQYF.

The count of this clone is one. V is TRBV30 and J is TRBJ1-3; D is ambiguous. Germline CDR1 GTSNPN, CDR2 SVGIG (reference sequence). The CDR3 runs to 11 residues. With 8 bases removed from V and 4 bases from J, the gap between germline ends came to 9 bases. The CDR3: CARKKGNTIYF. The DNA of the CDR3 is TGTGCCCGGAAAAAAGGAAACACCATATATTTT.

The rearrangement links TRBV10-3 to TRBJ1-5; D is uncertain. The ends were cut back, 0 bases at V and 4 bases at J, with 4 bases in the middle. CDR1 is ENHRY, CDR2 SYGVKD, per germline. This CDR3 region has 13 residues. CDR3 loop: CAISESENQPQHF. The CDR3, as DNA: TGTGCCATCAGTGAGTCGGAAAATCAGCCCCAGCATTTT.

The V and J genes are TRBV7-9 and TRBJ1-1, with 8 bases lining up with TRBD1. Germline-derived CDR1 and CDR2 are SEHNR and FQNEAQ (reference sequence). The CDR3 covers 14 residues. V shed 3 bases, J shed 6 bases, and the junction held 6 bases outside the gene matches. For the CDR3, the DNA is TGTGCCAGCAGCTTGCAGGGGGCGCTGGCTGAAGCTTTCTTT. This codes for CASSLQGALAEAFF.